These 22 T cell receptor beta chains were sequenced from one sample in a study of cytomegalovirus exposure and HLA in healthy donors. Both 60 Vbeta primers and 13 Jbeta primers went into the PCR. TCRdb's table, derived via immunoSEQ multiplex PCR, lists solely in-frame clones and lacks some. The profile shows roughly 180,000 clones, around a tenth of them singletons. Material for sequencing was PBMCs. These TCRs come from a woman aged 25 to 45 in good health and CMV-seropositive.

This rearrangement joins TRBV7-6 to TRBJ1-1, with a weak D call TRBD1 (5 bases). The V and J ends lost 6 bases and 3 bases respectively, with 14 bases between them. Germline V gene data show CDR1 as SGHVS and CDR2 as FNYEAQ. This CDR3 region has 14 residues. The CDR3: CASSWSRGDTEAFF. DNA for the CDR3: TGTGCCAGCAGTTGGTCGCGGGGGGACACTGAAGCTTTCTTT.

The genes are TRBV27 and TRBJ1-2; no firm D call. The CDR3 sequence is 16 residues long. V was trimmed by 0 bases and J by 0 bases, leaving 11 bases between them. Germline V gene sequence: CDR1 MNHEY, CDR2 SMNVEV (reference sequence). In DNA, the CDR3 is TGTGCCAGCAGTTTATCAAGATCCAGCGCTAACTATGGCTACACCTTC. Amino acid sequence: CASSLSRSSANYGYTF.

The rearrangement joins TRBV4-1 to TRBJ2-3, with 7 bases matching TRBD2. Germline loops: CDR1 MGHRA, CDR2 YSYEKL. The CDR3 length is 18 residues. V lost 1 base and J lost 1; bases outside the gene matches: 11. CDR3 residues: CASSQVRVRETGTDTQYF. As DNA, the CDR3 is TGCGCCAGCAGCCAAGTACGAGTGCGGGAGACTGGCACAGATACGCAGTATTTT.

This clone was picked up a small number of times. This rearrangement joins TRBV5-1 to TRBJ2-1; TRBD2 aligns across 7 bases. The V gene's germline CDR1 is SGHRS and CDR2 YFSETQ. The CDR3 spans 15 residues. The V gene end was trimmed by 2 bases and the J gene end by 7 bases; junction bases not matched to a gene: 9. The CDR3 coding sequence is TGCGCCAGCAGCTTTCGGGCGGGAGTAGGAAATGAGCAGTTCTTC. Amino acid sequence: CASSFRAGVGNEQFF.

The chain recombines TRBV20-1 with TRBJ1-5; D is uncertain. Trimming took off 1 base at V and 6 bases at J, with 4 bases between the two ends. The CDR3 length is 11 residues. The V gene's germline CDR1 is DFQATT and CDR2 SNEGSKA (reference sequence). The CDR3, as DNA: TGCAGTGCTAGAGGAGTTCAGCCCCAGCATTTT. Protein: CSARGVQPQHF.

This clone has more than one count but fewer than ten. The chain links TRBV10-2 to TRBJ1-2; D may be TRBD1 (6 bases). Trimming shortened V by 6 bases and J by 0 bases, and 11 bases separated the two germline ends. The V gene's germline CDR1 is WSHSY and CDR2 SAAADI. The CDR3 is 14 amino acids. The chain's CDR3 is CASSQGPSNYGYTF. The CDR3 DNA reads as TGCGCCAGCAGCCAGGGGCCCTCTAACTATGGCTACACCTTC.

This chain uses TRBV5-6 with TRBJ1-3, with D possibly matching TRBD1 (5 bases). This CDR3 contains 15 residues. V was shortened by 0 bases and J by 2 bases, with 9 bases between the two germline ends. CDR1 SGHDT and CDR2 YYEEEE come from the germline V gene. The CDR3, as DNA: TGTGCCAGCAGCTTGGGGGGAGGGGCTGGAAACACCATATATTTT. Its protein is CASSLGGGAGNTIYF.

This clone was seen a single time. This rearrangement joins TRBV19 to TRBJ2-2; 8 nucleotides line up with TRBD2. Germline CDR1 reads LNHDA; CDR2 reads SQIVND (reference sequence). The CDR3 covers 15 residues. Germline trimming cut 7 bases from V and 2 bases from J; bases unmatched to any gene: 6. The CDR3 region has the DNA TGTGCCAGTATAATGGGGACTAGTAACACCGGGGAGCTGTTTTTT. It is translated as CASIMGTSNTGELFF. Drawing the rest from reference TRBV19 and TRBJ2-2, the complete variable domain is DGGITQSPKYLFRKEGQNVTLSCEQNLNHDAMYWYRQDPGQGLRLIYYSQIVNDFQKGDIAEGYSVSREKKESFPLTVTSAQKNPTAFYLCASIMGTSNTGELFFGEGSRLTVL.

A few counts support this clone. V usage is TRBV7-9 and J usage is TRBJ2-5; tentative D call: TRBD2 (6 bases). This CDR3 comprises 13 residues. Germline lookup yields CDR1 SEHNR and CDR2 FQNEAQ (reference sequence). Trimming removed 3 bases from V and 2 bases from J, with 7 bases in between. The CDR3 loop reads CASSFREQETQYF. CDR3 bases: TGTGCCAGCAGCTTCCGGGAGCAAGAGACCCAGTACTTC. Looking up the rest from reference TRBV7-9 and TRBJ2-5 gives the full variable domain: DTGVSQNPRHKITKRGQNVTFRCDPISEHNRLYWYRQTLGQGPEFLTYFQNEAQLEKSRLLSDRFSAERPKGSFSTLEIQRTEQGDSAMYLCASSFREQETQYFGPGTRLLVL.

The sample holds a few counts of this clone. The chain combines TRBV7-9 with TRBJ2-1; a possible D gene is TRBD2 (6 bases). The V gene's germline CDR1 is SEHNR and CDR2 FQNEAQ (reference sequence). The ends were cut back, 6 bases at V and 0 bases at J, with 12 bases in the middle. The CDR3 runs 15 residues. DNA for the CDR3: TGTGCCAGCAGACAAGCGGGCAGCTCCTACAATGAGCAGTTCTTC. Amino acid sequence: CASRQAGSSYNEQFF. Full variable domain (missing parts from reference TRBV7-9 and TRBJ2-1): DTGVSQNPRHKITKRGQNVTFRCDPISEHNRLYWYRQTLGQGPEFLTYFQNEAQLEKSRLLSDRFSAERPKGSFSTLEIQRTEQGDSAMYLCASRQAGSSYNEQFFGPGTRLTVL.

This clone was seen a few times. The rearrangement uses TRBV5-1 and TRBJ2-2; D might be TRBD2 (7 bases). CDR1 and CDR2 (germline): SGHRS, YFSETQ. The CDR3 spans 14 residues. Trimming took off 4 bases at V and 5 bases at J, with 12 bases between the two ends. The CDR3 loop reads CASSQGRGTGELFF. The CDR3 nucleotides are TGCGCCAGCAGCCAGGGGAGGGGTACCGGGGAGCTGTTTTTT.

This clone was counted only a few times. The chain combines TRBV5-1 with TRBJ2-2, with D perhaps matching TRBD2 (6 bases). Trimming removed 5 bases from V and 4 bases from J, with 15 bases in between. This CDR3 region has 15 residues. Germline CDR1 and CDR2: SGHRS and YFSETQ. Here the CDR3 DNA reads TGCGCCAGCAGTGTGGTTCTTAGCGGCACCGGGGAGCTGTTTTTT. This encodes CASSVVLSGTGELFF.

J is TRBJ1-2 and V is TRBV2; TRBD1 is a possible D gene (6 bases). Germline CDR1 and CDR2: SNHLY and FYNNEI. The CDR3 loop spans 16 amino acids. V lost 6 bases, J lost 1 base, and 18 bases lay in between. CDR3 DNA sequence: TGTGCCAGCAGCCCGAGGAGACAGGATTTTAACTATGGCTACACCTTC. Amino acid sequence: CASSPRRQDFNYGYTF.

CDR3 coding DNA: TGTGCCAGCAGCAGCTATAACAGGGGGCGCGCTGGTGGCTACACCTTC. It codes for CASSSYNRGRAGGYTF. The rearrangement joins TRBV21-1 to TRBJ1-2; the table's D call of TRBD1 was not tested on the DNA. TRBV21-1 is shown as a pseudogene. The CDR3 extends over 16 amino acids.

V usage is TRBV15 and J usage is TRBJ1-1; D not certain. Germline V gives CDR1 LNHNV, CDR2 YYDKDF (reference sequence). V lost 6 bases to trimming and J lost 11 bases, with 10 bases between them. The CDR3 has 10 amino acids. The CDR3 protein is CATSRSRAFF. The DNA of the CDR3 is TGTGCCACCAGTCGGTCCCGGGCTTTCTTT.

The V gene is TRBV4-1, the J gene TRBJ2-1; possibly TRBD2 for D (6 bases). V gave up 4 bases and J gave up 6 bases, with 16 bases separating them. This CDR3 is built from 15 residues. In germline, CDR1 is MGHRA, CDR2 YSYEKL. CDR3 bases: TGCGCCAGCAGCCGGAGGGAGACTGGCCCCAATGAGCAGTTCTTC. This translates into CASSRRETGPNEQFF.

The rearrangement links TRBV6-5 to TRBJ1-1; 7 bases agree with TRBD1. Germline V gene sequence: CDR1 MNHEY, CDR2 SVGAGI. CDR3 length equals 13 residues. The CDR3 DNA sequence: TGTGTGGTACAGGGGCGCCTGGAATATGAAGCTTTCTTT. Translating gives CVVQGRLEYEAFF.

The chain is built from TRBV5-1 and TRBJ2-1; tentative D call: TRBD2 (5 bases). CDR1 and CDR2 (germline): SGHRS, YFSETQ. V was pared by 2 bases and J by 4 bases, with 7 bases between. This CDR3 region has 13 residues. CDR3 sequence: CASSFRDYNEQFF. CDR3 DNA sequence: TGCGCCAGCAGCTTCCGGGATTACAATGAGCAGTTCTTC.

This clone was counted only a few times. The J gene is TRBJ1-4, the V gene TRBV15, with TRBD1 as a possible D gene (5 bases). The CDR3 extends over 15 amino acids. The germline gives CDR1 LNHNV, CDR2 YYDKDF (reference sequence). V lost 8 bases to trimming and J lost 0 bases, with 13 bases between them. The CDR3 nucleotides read TGTGCCACCGGCGGCAGGGAGGCAACTAATGAAAAACTGTTTTTT. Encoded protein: CATGGREATNEKLFF.

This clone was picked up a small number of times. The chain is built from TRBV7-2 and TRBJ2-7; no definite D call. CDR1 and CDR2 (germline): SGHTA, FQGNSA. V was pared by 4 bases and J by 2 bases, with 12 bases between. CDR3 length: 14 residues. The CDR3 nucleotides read TGTGCCAGCAGCTACTCAGACACAACCTACGAGCAGTACTTC. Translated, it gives CASSYSDTTYEQYF.

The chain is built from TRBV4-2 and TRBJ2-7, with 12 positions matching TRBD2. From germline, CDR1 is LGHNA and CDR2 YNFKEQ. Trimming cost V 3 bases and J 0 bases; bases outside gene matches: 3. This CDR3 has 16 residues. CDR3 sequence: CASSHMTSGSSYEQYF. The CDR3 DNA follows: TGTGCCAGCAGCCATATGACTAGCGGGAGCTCCTACGAGCAGTACTTC.

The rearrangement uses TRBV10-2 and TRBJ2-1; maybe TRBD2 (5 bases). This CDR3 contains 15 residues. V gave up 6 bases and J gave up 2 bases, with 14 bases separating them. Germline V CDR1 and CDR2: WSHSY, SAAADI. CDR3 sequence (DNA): TGCGCCAGCAGGGGAGTCCCATTGACCTACAATGAGCAGTTCTTC. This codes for CASRGVPLTYNEQFF.